This TCR beta chain appears in the sequencing data of a study of blood T cell repertoires in COVID-19. Germline assignment: CDR1 SGHRS and CDR2 YFSETQ. Trimming removed 7 bases from V and 6 bases from J; junction bases left unmatched: 9. This CDR3 contains 13 residues. Study processing details: Amplification of reference gene primers provided the estimated nucleated cell counts. Repertoires were generated with immunoSEQ multiplex PCR, while TCRdb's copy carries only in-frame clones and drops some. The V and J calls and clone size come from that table; D and trimming were worked out from the DNA. The sample shows approximately 260,000 clones, approximately 90% of them seen only once.

The receptor was derived from a man aged 60 to 69 who had recovered from COVID-19. The rearrangement uses TRBV5-1 and TRBJ2-7, with 8 bases fitting TRBD2. The sequenced material came from peripheral blood. This CDR3 reads CASHRGGDGEQYF. The CDR3 DNA reads as TGCGCCAGCCACCGGGGGGGGGATGGCGAGCAGTACTTC. The variable domain in full, with the rest retrieved from reference TRBV5-1 and TRBJ2-7, is KAGVTQTPRYLIKTRGQQVTLSCSPISGHRSVSWYQQTPGQGLQFLFEYFSETQRNKGNFPGRFSGRQFSNSRSEMNVSTLELGDSALYLCASHRGGDGEQYFGPGTRLTVT.